Presented here are 18 T cell receptor beta chains from one specimen sequenced in a study of lymphopenia after photon versus proton radiotherapy (dated by TCRdb to about 2019). The library was built by means of the immunoSEQ multiplex PCR assay. In TCRdb, the immuneACCESS table is reduced to in-frame sequences with V and J assigned. These tables do not hold every clone; where another copy was compared, an unresolved V gene accounts for under half, and the others remain unexplained. For this sample the table gives 65,000 to 85,000 clones, of which about 90% were detected only once. The top ten clones comprise over 2% of the sample. Sequenced here: peripheral blood, sampled from a patient treated with photon-based radiotherapy. The source is a woman in her forties with cholangiocarcinoma.

The J gene is TRBJ1-2, the V gene TRBV19; D uncertain. The CDR3 contains 13 residues. Trimming stripped 3 bases from V and 8 bases from J, with 13 bases between. Germline-derived CDR1 and CDR2 are LNHDA and SQIVND (reference sequence). CDR3 sequence: CASSIEILGGYTF. As DNA, the CDR3 is TGTGCCAGTAGTATTGAGATATTAGGAGGCTACACCTTC.

This rearrangement joins TRBV5-1 to TRBJ1-1, with D perhaps matching TRBD1 (5 bases). V gave up 4 bases and J gave up 1 base, with 11 bases separating them. This CDR3 has 14 residues. Germline-derived CDR1 and CDR2 are SGHRS and YFSETQ. CDR3 DNA: TGCGCCAGCAGCCTCGCGGGACCGAACACTGAAGCTTTCTTT. It yields the protein CASSLAGPNTEAFF.

The chain couples TRBV10-3 to TRBJ2-1, with 10 bases identical to TRBD2. V shed 3 bases and J 5 bases; nucleotides not matched to a gene: 13. Germline V CDR1 and CDR2: ENHRY, SYGVKD. CDR3 length: 18 residues. The CDR3: CAISDSGGTQPKDNEQFF. The CDR3 DNA follows: TGTGCCATCAGTGATAGCGGGGGGACCCAACCCAAAGACAATGAGCAGTTCTTC.

The chain recombines TRBV5-1 with TRBJ2-5; D is possibly TRBD1 or TRBD2 (6 bases each). CDR3 size: 16 residues. Germline V lookup: CDR1 SGHRS, CDR2 YFSETQ. V lost 1 base to trimming and J lost 6 bases, with 19 bases between them. The CDR3 bases are TGCGCCAGCAGCTTGTTTTTAGGGGGGCGCGTGAAGACCCAGTACTTC. It encodes CASSLFLGGRVKTQYF.

The J gene is TRBJ1-1, the V gene TRBV5-4; D ambiguous. Germline CDR1 is SGHNT and CDR2 is YYREEE (reference sequence). The length of the CDR3 is 14 residues. Between the trimmed V and J ends, which lost 4 bases and 3 bases, there was a span of 13 bases. CDR3 sequence (DNA): TGTGCCAGCAGCCCGGCATCTCTGCACACTGAAGCTTTCTTT. Translated: CASSPASLHTEAFF.

This rearrangement joins TRBV2 to TRBJ1-4, with D unclear. This CDR3 spans 13 amino acids. V was cut by 6 bases and J by 8 bases, with 13 bases left in between. Looked up from germline, CDR1 is SNHLY and CDR2 is FYNNEI. In DNA form, the CDR3 reads TGTGCCAGCAGGCGTAGGACGGTCGAAAAACTGTTTTTT. Translated, it gives CASRRRTVEKLFF.

The V gene is TRBV6-5, the J gene TRBJ2-1, with D possibly matching TRBD1 (6 bases). Looked up from germline, CDR1 is MNHEY and CDR2 is SVGAGI. The ends were cut back, 6 bases at V and 10 bases at J, with 16 bases in the middle. This CDR3 is 13 amino acids long. CDR3 DNA sequence: TGTGCCAGCAGACCCACAGGGCCTGGGGAGCAGTTCTTC. This translates into CASRPTGPGEQFF.

The V and J genes are TRBV5-8 and TRBJ1-2; 7 nucleotides agree with TRBD1. Germline lookup yields CDR1 SGHTS and CDR2 YDEGEE. Germline trimming cut 1 base from V and 10 bases from J; bases unmatched to any gene: 10. The CDR3 is made up of 14 amino acids. The chain's CDR3 is CASSLSGTEAFYTF. CDR3 nucleotide sequence: TGTGCCAGCAGCTTGTCGGGGACAGAAGCGTTCTACACCTTC.

CDR3 DNA sequence: TGTGCCAGCAGTTCCAAGGGGGCGCAGAGAGGTGAGCAGTTCTTC. Translation: CASSSKGAQRGEQFF. V and J are TRBV27 and TRBJ2-1; 7 bases map to TRBD1. Per the germline V gene, CDR1 is MNHEY and CDR2 is SMNVEV (reference sequence). The trim removed 4 bases at V and 9 bases at J, leaving 12 bases unmatched. CDR3 length: 15 residues.

The V and J genes are TRBV2 and TRBJ2-7; 7 nucleotides align to TRBD1. The germline CDR1 and CDR2 sequences are SNHLY and FYNNEI. The ends lost 6 bases at V and 0 bases at J; junction bases unmatched: 5. This CDR3 region has 14 residues. The CDR3 DNA follows: TGTGCCAGCAGGCGGACAGGTACCTCCTACGAGCAGTACTTC. Protein product: CASRRTGTSYEQYF.

This clone was seen a single time. The genes are TRBV4-2 and TRBJ1-5; 8 positions match TRBD1. J was trimmed by 0 bases and V by 3 bases; bases with no gene match: 4. CDR1 and CDR2 (germline): LGHNA, YNFKEQ. CDR3 size: 16 residues. The CDR3 loop reads CASSHGQGNSNQPQHF. The CDR3 coding sequence is TGTGCCAGCAGCCACGGACAGGGCAATAGCAATCAGCCCCAGCATTTT.

V usage is TRBV10-3 and J usage is TRBJ2-3, with TRBD2 as a possible D gene (6 bases). Looked up from germline, CDR1 is ENHRY and CDR2 is SYGVKD. CDR3 length: 16 amino acids. V lost 4 bases, J lost 5 bases, and 19 bases lay in between. CDR3 DNA sequence: TGTGCCATCAGTGGCTCCGGGACTCCTATTGAAGATACGCAGTATTTT. Protein: CAISGSGTPIEDTQYF.

For the CDR3, the DNA is TGTGCCAGCAGCCCGGGACCGGGGAAGACTGAAGCTTTCTTT. Its translation is CASSPGPGKTEAFF. This rearrangement joins TRBV11-3 to TRBJ1-1, with D possibly TRBD1 on 5 matching bases. Germline assignment: CDR1 SGHNT and CDR2 YENEEA. Deletions cut 5 bases from V and 5 bases from J, with 15 bases between. The CDR3 has 14 amino acids.

The chain is built from TRBV7-6 and TRBJ1-2, with D possibly being TRBD1 (5 bases). Per the germline V gene, CDR1 is SGHVS and CDR2 is FNYEAQ. Trimming left V 5 bases short and J 4 bases short, with 11 bases between. This CDR3 is built from 13 residues. CDR3 in DNA: TGTGCCAGCAGCCCCGGAGACAGCTATGGCTACACCTTC. It is translated as CASSPGDSYGYTF. The full variable domain, its missing parts supplied by reference TRBV7-6 and TRBJ1-2, is GAGVSQSPRYKVTKRGQDVALRCDPISGHVSLYWYRQALGQGPEFLTYFNYEAQQDKSGLPNDRFSAERPEGSISTLTIQRTEQRDSAMYRCASSPGDSYGYTFGSGTRLTVV.

The genes are TRBV6-4 and TRBJ1-1, with a possible D match to TRBD1 (6 bases). Trimming left V 4 bases short and J 5 bases short, with 11 bases between. Germline CDR1 and CDR2: MRHNA and SNTAGT. This CDR3 is 13 amino acids long. CDR3: CASSAAGVTEAFF. The CDR3 coding sequence is TGTGCCAGCAGTGCTGCAGGGGTTACTGAAGCTTTCTTT.

The chain combines TRBV28 with TRBJ1-2, with D uncertain. The CDR3 is 11 residues long. V dropped 5 bases and J dropped 8 bases, with 9 bases sitting between them. Per germline, CDR1 MDHEN and CDR2 SYDVKM. The CDR3 region has the DNA TGTGCCAGCAGTGGGCCGGGCGGCTACACCTTC. It specifies CASSGPGGYTF.

The V call is TRBV9, the J call TRBJ2-6; possibly TRBD2 for D (6 bases). CDR1 is SGDLS and CDR2 is YYNGEE in the germline V gene. The ends were cut back, 3 bases at V and 9 bases at J, with 19 bases in the middle. This CDR3 is built from 16 residues. The CDR3 loop is CASSAGEGIGFNVLTF. For the CDR3, the DNA is TGTGCCAGCAGCGCGGGGGAAGGGATCGGGTTCAACGTCCTGACTTTC.

The rearrangement links TRBV6-5 to TRBJ2-1; D assignment may be TRBD1 or TRBD2 (5 bases each). V lost 5 bases and J 9 bases, leaving 8 bases between the germline ends. The V gene's germline CDR1 is MNHEY and CDR2 SVGAGI. The length of the CDR3 is 11 residues. The CDR3: CASSRGTEQFF. The CDR3 bases are TGTGCCAGCAGTCGGGGCACTGAGCAGTTCTTC.